The next 20 T cell receptor beta chains were all read from a single sample in a study of blood T cell repertoires in COVID-19 (dated by TCRdb to about 2020). Library creation used the immunoSEQ multiplex PCR assay. Sourced from immuneACCESS, this table was stored by TCRdb with only in-frame sequences that have V and J called. A share of the clones is absent; for the studies checked, an unresolved V gene accounts for under half, and the remainder has no known explanation. The sample has 65,000 or so clones on record, around 90% of them singletons. The ten largest clones capture about a tenth of the sample. Sample: peripheral blood. Receptors were obtained from a human donor with acute or convalescent COVID-19. The donor label of this sample is uncertain.

This sequence joins TRBV15 and TRBJ2-3, with 13 positions matching TRBD2. The CDR3 extends over 17 amino acids. Germline CDR1 reads LNHNV; CDR2 reads YYDKDF (reference sequence). Germline trimming cut 2 bases from V and 6 bases from J; bases unmatched to any gene: 8. The CDR3 region is CATSRTRGTSGTDTQYF. The CDR3 DNA reads TGTGCCACCAGCAGAACCCGGGGGACTAGCGGGACCGATACGCAGTATTTT.

In DNA, the CDR3 is TGCAGCGTTGAATTGTTAGCGGGGCGATACAATGAGCAGTTCTTC. The encoded protein is CSVELLAGRYNEQFF. The V call is TRBV29-1, the J call TRBJ2-1; 8 nucleotides align to TRBD2. The J segment lost 4 bases and the V segment lost 2 bases, leaving 7 bases of the junction unmatched. Germline CDR1 and CDR2: SQVTM and ANQGSEA. This CDR3 region has 15 residues.

This CDR3 reads CASSSGGNYNSPLHF. The CDR3 coding sequence is TGTGCCAGCAGCTCAGGGGGGAACTATAATTCACCCCTCCACTTT. This chain joins TRBV7-9 and TRBJ1-6; 7 bases match TRBD1. Germline values: CDR1 SEHNR, CDR2 FQNEAQ (reference sequence). CDR3 size: 15 residues. The ends lost 4 bases at V and 3 bases at J; junction bases unmatched: 3.

This chain joins TRBV5-1 and TRBJ1-2, with D possibly TRBD1 on 6 matching bases. The CDR3 covers 15 residues. Trimming left V 6 bases short and J 2 bases short, with 17 bases between. Germline assignment: CDR1 SGHRS and CDR2 YFSETQ. In nucleotides, the CDR3 is TGCGCCAGCAAGAGGGGGAGATTGGAAAACTATGGCTACACCTTC. It specifies CASKRGRLENYGYTF.

The chain employs TRBV2 and TRBJ1-6; TRBD1 might be the D (5 bases). This CDR3 has 15 amino acids. V dropped 6 bases and J dropped 3 bases, with 12 bases sitting between them. Per germline, CDR1 SNHLY and CDR2 FYNNEI. Here the CDR3 DNA reads TGTGCCAGCAGCCAAACCGGGGGCTATAATTCACCCCTCCACTTT. This translates into CASSQTGGYNSPLHF.

V is TRBV18 and J is TRBJ1-1; 9 bases are shared with TRBD1. Germline CDR1 is KGHSH and CDR2 is LQKENI. This CDR3 spans 15 amino acids. V was pared by 4 bases and J by 0 bases, with 3 bases of the junction left unmatched. CDR3 region: CASSQGTGMNTEAFF. The CDR3 region has the DNA TGTGCCAGCTCACAGGGGACAGGGATGAACACTGAAGCTTTCTTT.

The genes are TRBV28 and TRBJ1-2, with 8 bases identical to TRBD1. This CDR3 spans 14 amino acids. V shed 6 bases, J shed 0 bases, and the junction held 3 bases outside the gene matches. CDR1 is MDHEN, CDR2 SYDVKM, per germline. This CDR3 reads CASRLDRANYGYTF. The CDR3 bases are TGTGCCAGCAGGCTGGACAGGGCTAACTATGGCTACACCTTC.

This clone was counted a few times. This chain links TRBV3-1 (or the pseudogene TRBV3-2) with TRBJ1-6; D unclear. CDR1 and CDR2 from the germline V gene are LGHDT and YNNKEL (reference sequence). V gave up 2 bases and J gave up 7 bases, with 6 bases separating them. CDR3 length equals 13 residues. The CDR3 protein is CASSQFQNSPLHF. The CDR3 coding sequence is TGTGCCAGCAGCCAATTCCAGAATTCACCCCTCCACTTT.

This sequence joins TRBV27 and TRBJ2-3; TRBD2 is a possible D gene (6 bases). The CDR3 runs 15 residues. CDR1 is MNHEY, CDR2 SMNVEV, per germline (reference sequence). The V and J ends lost 7 bases and 2 bases respectively, with 16 bases between them. This CDR3 is CASNPGLMNTDTQYF. The CDR3 DNA is TGTGCCAGCAACCCGGGACTCATGAACACAGATACGCAGTATTTT.

The chain uses TRBV6-2 or TRBV6-3 and TRBJ2-1, with 9 bases that match TRBD2. After removal of 2 bases from V and 9 bases from J, the junction contained 14 bases not matched to a gene. CDR1 and CDR2 from the germline V gene are MNHEY and SVGEGT. CDR3 length: 17 amino acids. The CDR3 DNA sequence: TGTGCCAGCAGTTACCATCTTAGCGGGAGAAGAAGGAGTGAGCAGTTCTTC. Its protein is CASSYHLSGRRRSEQFF.

The chain combines TRBV6-5 with TRBJ2-7; possible D gene TRBD1, 6 bases. The CDR3 runs to 15 residues. The V gene lost 6 bases and the J gene lost 0 bases, with 15 bases spanning the gap. Germline-derived CDR1 and CDR2 are MNHEY and SVGAGI. CDR3 DNA sequence: TGTGCCAGCAGGGCCCCCCGGGACAACTCCTACGAGCAGTACGTC. Its protein product is CASRAPRDNSYEQYV.

The chain employs TRBV29-1 and TRBJ1-2; the D gene is possibly TRBD1 (5 bases). Trimming took 6 bases from V and 1 from J, leaving 24 bases between them. Germline V lookup: CDR1 SQVTM, CDR2 ANQGSEA. This CDR3 is built from 17 residues. The CDR3, as DNA: TGCAGCGTGGACCTAGCGAATGTGAGGGACCGTAACTATGGCTACACCTTC. It translates to CSVDLANVRDRNYGYTF.

This chain connects TRBV27 to TRBJ2-7; the match to TRBD1 covers 8 bases. The CDR3 spans 14 residues. Germline V CDR1 and CDR2: MNHEY, SMNVEV (reference sequence). V lost 7 bases to trimming and J lost 6 bases; unmatched junction nucleotides: 11. The chain's CDR3 is CASKEQDRALEQYF. The CDR3 region has the DNA TGTGCCAGCAAGGAACAGGACAGGGCCCTCGAGCAGTACTTC.

In this sample, this clone turned up once. This chain joins TRBV11-2 and TRBJ2-6, with D maybe TRBD2 (5 bases). Germline CDR1 is SGHAT and CDR2 is FQNNGV. The CDR3 totals 14 residues. Trimming removed 4 bases from V and 2 bases from J, with 6 bases in between. For the CDR3, the DNA is TGTGCCAGCAGCTCCGGGGCTGGGGCCAACGTCCTGACTTTC. It encodes CASSSGAGANVLTF.

DNA for the CDR3: TGCGCCAGCAGCTTGGCCGCGGGGGGTCCCTCAGATACGCAGTATTTT. The encoded protein is CASSLAAGGPSDTQYF. The V gene is TRBV5-1, the J gene TRBJ2-3, with TRBD2 matching over 8 bases. Germline lookup yields CDR1 SGHRS and CDR2 YFSETQ. Trimming cost V 0 bases and J 4 bases; bases outside gene matches: 7. The CDR3 runs to 16 residues.

The V call is TRBV10-1, the J call TRBJ2-3; 9 bases agree with TRBD2. Germline loops: CDR1 WNHNN, CDR2 SYGVQD (reference sequence). CDR3 size: 15 residues. V trimming: 3 bases; J trimming: 5 bases; junction bases outside the gene matches: 6. The CDR3: CASSEPASGVDTQYF. The CDR3 coding sequence is TGCGCCAGCAGTGAACCCGCTAGCGGGGTAGATACGCAGTATTTT.

The rearrangement joins TRBV6-1 to TRBJ1-2; possibly TRBD1 for D (6 bases). V was trimmed by 2 bases and J by 4 bases, leaving 17 bases between them. Per germline, CDR1 MNHNS and CDR2 SASEGT. The CDR3 loop spans 16 amino acids. The CDR3 loop is CASSEWVRTDLYGYTF. In DNA form, the CDR3 reads TGTGCCAGCAGTGAATGGGTCAGGACAGACCTCTATGGCTACACCTTC.

The chain carries TRBV6-1 and TRBJ1-1; D gene uncertain. The germline gives CDR1 MNHNS, CDR2 SASEGT. CDR3 length: 16 amino acids. Trimming pared 4 bases from V and 5 bases from J, leaving 20 bases between. CDR3 sequence (DNA): TGTGCCAGCAGTGCCGACTCCTCCCGGGGTGGGACTGAAGCTTTCTTT. Translating it yields CASSADSSRGGTEAFF.

The chain combines TRBV5-1 with TRBJ1-3; 7 nucleotides match TRBD1. Germline CDR1 reads SGHRS; CDR2 reads YFSETQ. CDR3 length: 15 amino acids. The J segment lost 8 bases and the V segment lost 0 bases, leaving 8 bases of the junction unmatched. For the CDR3, the DNA is TGCGCCAGCAGCTTGGGATACATAACAGGGGACACCATATATTTT. This encodes CASSLGYITGDTIYF.

This clone was counted a few times. The V and J genes are TRBV6-7 and TRBJ1-1; unclear D gene. TRBV6-7 is designated an ORF whose function remains uncertain. Trimming left V 0 bases short and J 1 base short, with 18 bases between. The CDR3 spans 18 residues. The CDR3: CASSYSIPVPVGNTEAFF. CDR3 bases: TGTGCCAGCAGTTACTCGATTCCCGTCCCGGTCGGGAACACTGAAGCTTTCTTT.